Sequencing of this T cell receptor beta chain was carried out in a study of T cells in Graves' hyperthyroidism and ophthalmopathy (dated by TCRdb to between 2018 and 2021). Background on the whole study: Peripheral blood was collected at initial diagnosis, before any treatment. A discovery cohort of about 96 patients, about 44 with Graves' ophthalmopathy and about 58 with stable Graves' hyperthyroidism, was used to find distinguishing TCR V-J signatures. Prospective prediction of ophthalmopathy was tested in an independent validation cohort consisting of fewer than 20 hyperthyroidism patients and approximately 16 patients who later progressed to ophthalmopathy. For training and testing, the 100 or so patients in the discovery cohort were randomly divided in a 7:3 ratio. Thyroid tissue and blood T-cell repertoires from more than five Graves' hyperthyroidism patients were also compared in the study. Once sampling was done, hyperthyroidism patients were given methimazole at a starting dose of 30 mg daily, whereas ophthalmopathy patients were given high-dose intravenous methylprednisolone. TCR Vbeta CDR3 sequencing of fewer than 150 peripheral blood samples (43 ophthalmopathy, over 70 hyperthyroidism and around 17 progressor patients) is reported in the paper.

Many counts were recorded for this clonotype. Its antigen remains unidentified. No base qualities exist here, and no much larger clone lies one base off it. Taken from the germline V gene (reference sequence), the CDR1 and CDR2 loops are DFQATT and SNEGSKA. The CDR3 sequence holds 14 residues, the cysteine and phenylalanine included. CDR3 DNA only is kept here, 42 bases in frame from base 1. After removal of 3 bases from V and 2 bases from J, the junction retains 6 bases not matched to a gene. Broad study findings and their caveats: A 13 V-J signature model separated ophthalmopathy from stable hyperthyroidism, with 87.88% sensitivity and about 81% specificity in cross-validation and 80%/75% in testing. No statistical method was used to fix the sample size in advance, and group allocation was not hidden from the investigators. Blood samples also contained most of the expanded thyroid clonotypes (frequency above 0.001), which suggests that blood repertoires may reflect thyroid immune responses. In validation, progression to ophthalmopathy was predicted by the model with 70.59% sensitivity and 72.22% specificity, a median of approximately 6.5 months before onset.

Hyperthyroidism patients were newly diagnosed, with disease duration under 2 months, and aged 18 to 65 years. Any patient with an uncontrolled infection, another autoimmune disease, pregnancy or lactation was excluded. Diagnoses were based on clinical symptoms, serum thyroxine and TRAb, thyroid ultrasound and orbital computed tomography. Blood from progressor patients was drawn when they were first diagnosed with hyperthyroidism, before any ophthalmopathy symptoms appeared. PBMCs were isolated from 8 to 10 ml of fresh peripheral blood by Ficoll-Paque density gradient centrifugation. Progressor patients were defined as those initially diagnosed with Graves' hyperthyroidism in whom ophthalmopathy developed during follow-up. Total RNA was extracted using Trizol reagent, and RNA quality was assessed on an Agilent 2100 Bioanalyzer. The TCR beta CDR3 regions were amplified from RNA transcripts. For the first round of RT-PCR on the TCR CDR3, the HTBI primer set was used together with the Qiagen OneStep RT-PCR kit. The libraries were constructed in a second round of multiplex PCR and then size-selected and purified. Libraries were sequenced paired-end with 100 bp reads on an Illumina HiSeq2000. The study's processing was this. Raw data were processed with SOAPnuke, discarding reads with adapters, uncalled bases, mean Phred below 15, or no exact constant-primer or identifier match. High-quality paired reads were merged using COPE v1.2.5, and each unique nucleotide sequence was defined as a clonotype. MiTCR v1.1 was used to align the clonotypes against IMGT TRBV, TRBD and TRBJ reference segments. The analysis included only V-J combinations with a frequency above 0.0001, which together covered around 99% of the repertoires. A TCS score was defined as the ratio of F50 (clonal expansion) to E x V (chaos), with BLOSUM62-based TCRdist applied between CDR3 peptides within each V-J. Welch's t-statistics and random forest reduced fewer than 600 V-J features to around 14, which were used in a naive Bayes classifier (R e1071). Using fastp trimming at Q25 and MiXCR clonotype assembly, TCRdb reanalyzed the public sequencing data and kept in-frame beta chains. Each CDR3 protein gets just one entry, which takes the most common genes and DNA from the rows behind it. TCRdb, rather than the study authors, made the V and J calls. The sample table lists approximately 370,000 distinct CDR3 sequences, 17% of them with a count of one. The top ten hold approximately 33% of the sample.

Material for sequencing was blood. The TCR was taken from a woman aged 30 to 39 with Graves' hyperthyroidism that later progressed to Graves' ophthalmopathy. Recombination joined TRBV20-1 with TRBJ2-7, with 8 middle bases fitting TRBD2. The DNA sequence is given as TGCAGTGCTAGTAGGCTAGCGGGTGCCTACGAGCAGTACTTC. Its coded protein is CSASRLAGAYEQYF.